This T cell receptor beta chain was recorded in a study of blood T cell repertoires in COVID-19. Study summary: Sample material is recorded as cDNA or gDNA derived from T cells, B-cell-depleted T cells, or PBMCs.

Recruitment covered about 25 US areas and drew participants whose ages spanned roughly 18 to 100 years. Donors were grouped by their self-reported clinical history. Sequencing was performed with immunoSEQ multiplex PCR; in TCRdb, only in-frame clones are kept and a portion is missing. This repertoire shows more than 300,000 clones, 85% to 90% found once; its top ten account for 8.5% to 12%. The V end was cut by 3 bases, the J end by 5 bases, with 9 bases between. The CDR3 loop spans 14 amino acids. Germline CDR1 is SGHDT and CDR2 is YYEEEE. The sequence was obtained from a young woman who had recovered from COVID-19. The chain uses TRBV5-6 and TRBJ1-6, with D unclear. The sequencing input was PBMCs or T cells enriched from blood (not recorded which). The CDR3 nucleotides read TGTGCCAGCAGCTCACAGACCCATAATTCACCCCTCCACTTT. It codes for CASSSQTHNSPLHF.